These 11 T cell receptor beta chains came from one sample sequenced in a study of CD8+ T cells in alopecia areata. As to treatment: oral pan-JAK inhibitor, 5-10 mg twice daily. Following RNA extraction, reverse transcription yielded cDNA that acted as the sequencing template. The assay was immunoSEQ multiplex PCR, and TCRdb's table has in-frame clones only and misses some. Counted here are roughly 120,000 clones, around 56% occurring once; the ten biggest clones make up just over 0.45%. Sample: CD4+ T cells sorted from blood, taken at week 4, from a patient treated with tofacitinib. The receptors come from a human donor with alopecia areata.

The CDR3 coding sequence is TGTGCCTGGAATAGGGGACAGTCGGAGACCCAGTACTTC. As protein: CAWNRGQSETQYF. The chain is built from TRBV30 and TRBJ2-5; 7 bases match TRBD1. This CDR3 has 13 amino acids. Germline trimming cut 4 bases from V and 5 bases from J; bases unmatched to any gene: 7. Germline CDR1 GTSNPN, CDR2 SVGIG (reference sequence). Together with reference TRBV30 and TRBJ2-5, the CDR3 gives the full variable domain: SQTIHQWPATLVQPVGSPLSLECTVEGTSNPNLYWYRQAAGRGLQLLFYSVGIGQISSEVPQNLSASRPQDRQFILSSKKLLLSDSGFYLCAWNRGQSETQYFGPGTRLLVL.

This clone was recorded a few times. This chain connects TRBV2 to TRBJ2-3, with D perhaps matching TRBD2 (5 bases). The V and J ends lost 1 base and 0 bases respectively, with 11 bases between them. The CDR3 consists of 16 residues. CDR1 SNHLY and CDR2 FYNNEI come from the germline V gene. CDR3 region: CASSEVKRTSTDTQYF. DNA of the CDR3: TGTGCCAGCAGTGAAGTCAAGCGGACCAGCACAGATACGCAGTATTTT.

The rearrangement links TRBV11-2 to TRBJ2-7, with TRBD2 matching 14 bases. The ends lost 0 bases at V and 4 bases at J; junction bases unmatched: 2. Germline CDR1 is SGHAT and CDR2 is FQNNGV. The CDR3 runs to 16 residues. The CDR3, as DNA: TGTGCCAGCAGCTTAGATAGGACTAGCGGGAGGTACGAGCAGTACTTC. Its protein product is CASSLDRTSGRYEQYF.

V is TRBV5-1 and J is TRBJ2-3; 10 bases are a match to TRBD1. Unmatched junction bases numbered 6, after V lost 1 base and J lost 4 bases. Germline CDR1 and CDR2: SGHRS and YFSETQ. CDR3 length: 16 residues. Here the CDR3 reads CASSLLTGGASDTQYF. DNA for the CDR3: TGCGCCAGCAGCTTGTTGACAGGGGGCGCTTCAGATACGCAGTATTTT.

This clone came up a few times. The V gene is TRBV5-5, the J gene TRBJ2-4; no clear D gene. Germline-derived CDR1 and CDR2 are SGHKS and YYEKEE (reference sequence). Trimming left V 4 bases short and J 0 bases short, with 17 bases between. The CDR3 extends over 17 amino acids. CDR3 coding DNA: TGTGCCAGCAGCCCCCAAGGCACAGCGAGAGCCAAAAACATTCAGTACTTC. Translation: CASSPQGTARAKNIQYF.

J is TRBJ2-2 and V is TRBV30, with D unresolved. Germline lookup yields CDR1 GTSNPN and CDR2 SVGIG (reference sequence). V shed 4 bases and J shed 6 bases, with 18 bases lying between them. The CDR3 extends over 15 amino acids. CDR3 DNA: TGTGCCTGGACCACCCAGGCCGTCCGGCCCGGGGAGCTGTTTTTT. It yields the protein CAWTTQAVRPGELFF.

This clone was detected once. This chain uses TRBV4-1 with TRBJ1-5, with TRBD1 identical over 10 bases. The germline gives CDR1 MGHRA, CDR2 YSYEKL. CDR3 size: 15 residues. V shed 3 bases and J 7 bases; nucleotides not matched to a gene: 6. CDR3 region: CASSHPGTGEQPQHF. The DNA for the CDR3 is TGCGCCAGCAGCCATCCCGGGACAGGGGAACAGCCCCAGCATTTT.

The chain combines TRBV30 with TRBJ2-1; TRBD1 matches 9 bases. V lost 2 bases and J lost 15; bases outside the gene matches: 11. The germline V gene has CDR1 GTSNPN and CDR2 SVGIG (reference sequence). CDR3 size: 13 residues. The CDR3 DNA is TGTGCCTGGAGTAAAACCGGGACAGGGAGTATGTTCTTC. As protein: CAWSKTGTGSMFF.

This clone was counted a few times. The chain employs TRBV6-1 and TRBJ2-7, with a possible D match to TRBD1 (6 bases). Looked up from germline, CDR1 is MNHNS and CDR2 is SASEGT. Trimming left V 6 bases short and J 2 bases short, with 8 bases between. The CDR3 loop spans 12 amino acids. CDR3 in amino acids: CASRDSAYEQYF. The CDR3 coding sequence is TGTGCCAGCAGGGACAGCGCCTACGAGCAGTACTTC.

The genes are TRBV5-1 and TRBJ2-5; D is unclear. The CDR3 has 14 amino acids. V shed 4 bases and J shed 1 base, with 11 bases lying between them. From germline, CDR1 is SGHRS and CDR2 YFSETQ. The CDR3 region is CASSVTEPQETQYF. CDR3 DNA sequence: TGCGCCAGCAGCGTGACCGAGCCCCAAGAGACCCAGTACTTC.

The rearrangement links TRBV6-6 to TRBJ1-2, with D perhaps matching TRBD1 (6 bases). This CDR3 region has 12 residues. V was pared by 5 bases and J by 5 bases, with 9 bases between. Germline lookup yields CDR1 MNHNY and CDR2 SVGAGI (reference sequence). The DNA for the CDR3 is TGTGCCAGCAGTCAGGGGCCATATGGCTACACCTTC. Translating it yields CASSQGPYGYTF.